This is a list of T cell receptor beta chains from one sample in a study of PD-1 blockade in classical Hodgkin lymphoma. Sequenced by immunoSEQ multiplex PCR; TCRdb stores in-frame clones only, minus some. This table has 40,000 to 50,000 clones, roughly 69% appearing once. Material: peripheral blood mononuclear cells (PBMCs), obtained before the fourth cycle of nivolumab. The source of these receptors is a human donor with classical Hodgkin lymphoma. CDR3s include the opening cysteine and the closing phenylalanine or tryptophan. D genes are given only for firm matches. Expanded clones are given a class, and other clones once, few, many or no size at all.

>TRBD2|TRBV9|few|TRBJ2-3
CASSYSGGASDTQYF
>NA|TRBV5-1|NA|TRBJ1-1
CASSLVGTEAFF
>NA|TRBV7-6|NA|TRBJ1-1
CASSLRGTEAFF
>NA|TRBV4-1|few|TRBJ1-6
CASSQGIGQINSPLHF
>TRBD1|TRBV19|NA|TRBJ2-3
CASSSPQDRPISTDTQYF
>TRBD1|TRBV9|NA|TRBJ2-7
CASSVGGQGAEEQYF
>NA|TRBV6-5|medium-sized|TRBJ2-7
CASRPSGEFEQYF
>NA|TRBV27|NA|TRBJ1-6
CASSQFSTPGDSPLHF
>TRBD2|TRBV7-9|few|TRBJ2-2
CASSPVTSGGGSGELFF
>TRBD2|TRBV7-9|NA|TRBJ2-1
CASSASGGRRDEQFF
>NA|TRBV7-6|NA|TRBJ2-1
CASSLDGSSYNEQFF
>NA|TRBV30|NA|TRBJ2-7
CAWSVGVGSYEQYF
>TRBD2|TRBV6-6|NA|TRBJ2-3
CASESGGGDTQYF
>TRBD2|TRBV9|NA|TRBJ2-7
CASSETSGGSYEQYF
>NA|TRBV28|NA|TRBJ2-7
CASSRGNEQYF
>TRBD2|TRBV27|NA|TRBJ2-3
CASSTLAGGRADTQYF
>TRBD1|TRBV5-4|NA|TRBJ1-4
CASSLGDTGTEGEKLFF
>NA|TRBV10-1|NA|TRBJ2-7
CASSGGLVTGEQYF
>NA|TRBV5-4|NA|TRBJ1-5
CASSLDAAMGPQHF
>TRBD1|TRBV6-5|NA|TRBJ1-1
CASSHTGETEAFF
>NA|TRBV5-1|NA|TRBJ2-2
CASSFLAGPNTGELFF
>TRBD1|TRBV7-2|NA|TRBJ2-1
CASSLGQGRWGNEQFF
>TRBD1|TRBV7-9|NA|TRBJ2-1
CASSLRQGSYNEQFF
>NA|TRBV27|NA|TRBJ2-1
CASSALYNEQFF
>TRBD1|TRBV5-4|NA|TRBJ1-5
CASSVGTGRDNQPQHF
>NA|TRBV19|NA|TRBJ1-5
CASSIPPRYSNQPQHF
>NA|TRBV19|NA|TRBJ1-6
CASRNRAGSPLHF
>NA|TRBV6-1|NA|TRBJ1-4
CASSEVKLFF
>NA|TRBV6-6|NA|TRBJ1-1
CASSYGQSAEAFF
>NA|TRBV5-4|many|TRBJ2-7
CASSTYSNEQYF
>NA|TRBV4-1|medium-sized|TRBJ1-2
CASSQDEVEPPGYGYTF
>NA|TRBV4-2|NA|TRBJ1-1
CASSHLMTGPLEAFF
>TRBD2|TRBV18|NA|TRBJ2-2
CASSPLAGANTGELFF
>NA|TRBV7-9|medium-sized|TRBJ2-7
CATSGVSYEQYF
>NA|TRBV19|NA|TRBJ2-1
CASSRYGRGSYNEQFF
>TRBD1|TRBV5-6|NA|TRBJ1-2
CASSGRDRAGGYTF
>NA|TRBV5-5|NA|TRBJ1-2
CASSRFSVYGYTF
>NA|TRBV5-6|NA|TRBJ2-2
CASSGTVNTGELFF
>TRBD1|TRBV30|NA|TRBJ2-6
CAWGKDRASGANVLTF
>NA|TRBV5-1|NA|TRBJ2-7
CASSSPLRAYEQYF
>TRBD1|TRBV6-5|NA|TRBJ1-2
CASSLGQGGGYTF
>TRBD1|TRBV2|NA|TRBJ1-1
CASSGPFGWTGQGHDGNTEAFF